The rows below give T cell receptor beta chains drawn from one sample of a study of T cell repertoires in cytomegalovirus infection. Which antigens these TCRs recognize remains unknown. In TCRdb, the reads were re-called with MiXCR into one record per CDR3 protein. The repertoire holds approximately 500,000 distinct CDR3 sequences, with about 33% as singletons. The sequenced sample was cultured PBMCs, obtained from culture after CMV antigen stimulation. These receptors originate from a human donor in good health (CMV status not recorded). Some clones in this sample may be carry-over from other donors' samples. The CDR3 runs from the conserved cysteine through the conserved F or W. D genes are given only for firm matches. Clone size is not always given. Where it is, it says once, few, many or a class for expanded clones.

clone_size | d_call | v_call | cdr3_aa
. | . | TRBV19 | CASSKDSGFNQPQHF
. | TRBD2 | TRBV28 | CASHLAGGNTGELFF
. | . | TRBV6-5 | CASSYDLRDEQYF
few | TRBD1 | TRBV6-2/TRBV6-3 | CASSYLMTGDYGYTF
. | . | TRBV20-1 | CSAEPVATNEKLFF
. | TRBD2 | TRBV7-6 | CASSARGGGISGEQFF
. | . | TRBV14 | CASSQGGQWNTEAFF
few | . | TRBV6-5 | CASSLVRGSGYGYTF
many | . | TRBV7-2 | CASSLGAGQDYGYTF
few | . | TRBV6-2/TRBV6-3 | CASKPYSAGSNQPQHF
. | . | TRBV7-2 | CARSLAGGSSNEKLLF
few | . | TRBV12-3/TRBV12-4 | CASSSRQSNQPQHF
. | TRBD1 | TRBV5-5 | CASSFGTGGAGETQYF
once | TRBD2 | TRBV11-2 | CASRPIAGEHNEQFF
. | . | TRBV6-1 | CASSEDYRVYGYTF
few | . | TRBV24-1 | CATSENSPRPYNEQFF
few | . | TRBV4-3 | CASSPDKTVRNIQYF
few | . | TRBV28 | CASNTVPPIETQYF
few | . | TRBV12-3/TRBV12-4 | CASIKGRPEYGNQPQHF
many | TRBD1 | TRBV19 | CASSSGTGGGNTIYF
few | TRBD1 | TRBV7-2 | CASSLGYRGRGYTF
. | . | TRBV25-1 | CASSELAGYYEQYF
. | . | TRBV9 | CASSVGTNNEQFF
. | . | TRBV24-1 | CATSREGVQFF
few | . | TRBV29-1 | CSVESGETQYF
. | . | TRBV14 | CASSQAPPGLATSSYEQYF
. | TRBD2 | TRBV5-4 | CASSSGTSGARDTQYF
many | . | TRBV27 | CASSFSGPGETQYF
. | TRBD2 | TRBV5-1 | CASSLFPWTSGRTDTQYF
. | . | TRBV7-8 | CASSLGLPSEAFF
few | . | TRBV6-5 | CASSYSGANVLTF
. | . | TRBV27 | CASTISGANVLTF
. | . | TRBV11-2 | CASSPEESVQQETQYF
. | TRBD2 | TRBV5-1 | CASSFTHLAGGETDTQYF
. | . | TRBV4-1 | CASSQEGARNIQYF
once | . | TRBV5-4 | CASSLQGRDEQFF
. | TRBD2 | TRBV7-8 | CASSLGLAGASDTQYF
. | TRBD2 | TRBV11-2 | CASSSVRGTSGSLSKTQYF
few | . | TRBV7-9 | CASSPPGNEQFF
. | . | TRBV12-3/TRBV12-4 | CASTPASQDTQYF
many | . | TRBV7-9 | CASSFRAVGAYNEQFF
. | . | TRBV7-2 | CASSLFRQPYNEQFF
. | . | TRBV6-6 | CASSYSQGLNFQPQHF
once | . | TRBV19 | CASSLGPQEGANVLTF
. | TRBD2 | TRBV15 | CATSRGGLGDNEQFF
few | . | TRBV6-1 | CASRAESTGLRPYEQYF
. | TRBD1 | TRBV5-1 | CASKPLTGTGYEQYF
many | . | TRBV7-2 | CASSLGLRIGGQETQYF
. | TRBD2 | TRBV6-5 | CASSPRLANEQFF
few | . | TRBV11-1 | CASSLEADLNTGELFF
. | . | TRBV5-1 | CASSLGTWMNTEAFF